This is a list of T cell receptor beta chains from one sample in a study of cytomegalovirus exposure and HLA in healthy donors. Repertoires were generated with immunoSEQ multiplex PCR, while TCRdb's copy carries only in-frame clones and drops some. The sample records under 200,000 clones, around 68% being singletons. The sample taken for sequencing was PBMCs. These receptors originate from a man aged 50-59 years in good health and CMV-seronegative. Each CDR3 is given with its conserved first and last residue. D genes are given only for firm matches. Some rows have no size entry. The others give once, few or many, or a class for an expanded clone.

d_call j_call clone_size v_call cdr3_nt cdr3_aa
TRBD1 TRBJ2-1 . TRBV5-4 TGTGCCAGCAGATTTGGGGGGACAGGGCCTTACAATGAGCAGTTCTTC CASRFGGTGPYNEQFF
. TRBJ1-2 . TRBV6-5 TGTGCCAGCAGTTACCTGAGCGGGACATTCTATGGCTACACCTTC CASSYLSGTFYGYTF
. TRBJ1-5 few TRBV2 TGTGCCAGCAGTACAGCCCGGGGTGCGACACAAAGGCAGCCCCAGCATTTT CASSTARGATQRQPQHF
. TRBJ2-3 once TRBV18 TGTGCCAGCTCACCGGCCACAGATACGCAGTATTTT CASSPATDTQYF
TRBD1 TRBJ1-1 few TRBV11-2 TGTGCCAGCAGCTTAAGTGACAGGGGAGCTTTCTTT CASSLSDRGAFF
. TRBJ2-2 few TRBV19 TGTGCCAGTAGCCACAGGGAAACCGGGGAGCTGTTTTTT CASSHRETGELFF
. TRBJ2-3 . TRBV7-2 TGTGCCAGCAGCTTTTCGAGGGGGGGGCGGGGTACGCAGTATTTT CASSFSRGGRGTQYF
. TRBJ1-2 . TRBV6-5 TGTGCCAGCAGTTATAAGGGGAAGGACTATGGCTACACCTTC CASSYKGKDYGYTF
. TRBJ2-7 . TRBV6-1 TGTGCCAGCAGTGCCGACATCCGCTACGAGCAGTACTTC CASSADIRYEQYF
. TRBJ1-1 . TRBV9 TGTGCCAGCAGCTCACAGGCTGACTACACTGAAGCTTTCTTT CASSSQADYTEAFF
. TRBJ2-7 few TRBV2 TGTGCCACCAGGACAGCCACCTACGAGCAGTACTTC CATRTATYEQYF
TRBD2 TRBJ2-7 . TRBV18 TGTGCCAGCTCAGGTAGCGGGGTAGAGGAGCAGTACTTC CASSGSGVEEQYF
TRBD2 TRBJ2-3 . TRBV11-3 TGTGCCAGCAGCTCGGGGACTAGCACCGATACGCAGTATTTT CASSSGTSTDTQYF
. TRBJ2-3 . TRBV5-5 TGTGCCAGCAGCTTGGGCGGGGCCGCAGATACGCAGTATTTT CASSLGGAADTQYF
. TRBJ2-1 . TRBV5-1 TGCGCCAGCAGCTCGCTCGACCCTGAGCGGGAGCAGTTCTTC CASSSLDPEREQFF
. TRBJ1-2 . TRBV2 TGTGCCAGCCGTCCCCAACAGGGAATTGCTAACTATGGCTACACCTTC CASRPQQGIANYGYTF
TRBD1 TRBJ2-7 . TRBV11-3 TGTGCCAGCAGCTTAAGGGGGCTCCCAAGGGGGGAGCAGTACTTC CASSLRGLPRGEQYF
TRBD1 TRBJ1-4 . TRBV6-6 TGTGCCAGCAGTTACCCCACAGGGGGGAGTGAAAAACTGTTTTTT CASSYPTGGSEKLFF
. TRBJ2-2 . TRBV7-9 TGTGCCAGCGCGGATAGGGGGAACACCGGGGAGCTGTTTTTT CASADRGNTGELFF
TRBD2 TRBJ2-5 . TRBV7-2 TGTGCCAGCAGCCTACTAGCGAGACAAGAGACCCAGTACTTC CASSLLARQETQYF